Included here is one T cell receptor (beta chain) sequence, with context. Germline CDR1 MNHEY, CDR2 SVGAGI. Trimming cost V 3 bases and J 5 bases, with 10 bases left between them. This CDR3 comprises 13 residues. The data belong to a study of OX40 agonist ivuxolimab in advanced cancers. Study summary: Patients were 82.7% male with ages about 20 to 79, mean approximately 58.

Sequencing was performed with immunoSEQ multiplex PCR; in TCRdb, only in-frame clones are kept and a portion is missing. This sample has tens of thousands of clones, with about 93% found just once. Source: CD4+ or CD8+ T cells sorted from blood, taken in a trial of the OX40 agonist ivuxolimab. This sequence joins TRBV6-5 and TRBJ1-1; D not certain. This TCR came from an adult with an advanced solid tumor such as melanoma, head and neck, liver or kidney cancer. CDR3: CASSYAGKTEAFF. CDR3 DNA: TGTGCCAGCAGTTATGCCGGAAAAACTGAAGCTTTCTTT.